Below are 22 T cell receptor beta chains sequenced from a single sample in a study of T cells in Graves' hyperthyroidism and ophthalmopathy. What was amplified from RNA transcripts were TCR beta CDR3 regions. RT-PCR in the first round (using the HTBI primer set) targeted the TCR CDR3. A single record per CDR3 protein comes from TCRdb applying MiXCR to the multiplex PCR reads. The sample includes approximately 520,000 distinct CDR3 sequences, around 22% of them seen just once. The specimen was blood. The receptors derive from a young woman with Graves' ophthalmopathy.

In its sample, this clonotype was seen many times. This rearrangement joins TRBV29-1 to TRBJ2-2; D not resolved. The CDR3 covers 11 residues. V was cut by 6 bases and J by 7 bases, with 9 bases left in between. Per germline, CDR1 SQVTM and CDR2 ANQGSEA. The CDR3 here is CSVLDGGELFF. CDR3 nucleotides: TGCAGCGTCCTGGACGGCGGGGAGCTGTTTTTT.

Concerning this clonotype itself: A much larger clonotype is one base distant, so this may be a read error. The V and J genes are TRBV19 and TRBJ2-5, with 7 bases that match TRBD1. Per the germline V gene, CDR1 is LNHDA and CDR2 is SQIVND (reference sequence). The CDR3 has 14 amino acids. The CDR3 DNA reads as TGTGCCAGTAGTATTGCAGGGGGACAAGAGACCAAGTACTTC. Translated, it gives CASSIAGGQETKYF.

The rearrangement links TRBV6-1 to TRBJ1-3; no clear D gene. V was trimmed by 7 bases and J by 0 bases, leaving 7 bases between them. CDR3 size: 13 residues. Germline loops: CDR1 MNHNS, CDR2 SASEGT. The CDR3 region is CASMTYSGNTIYF. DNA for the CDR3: TGTGCCAGCATGACGTACTCTGGAAACACCATATATTTT.

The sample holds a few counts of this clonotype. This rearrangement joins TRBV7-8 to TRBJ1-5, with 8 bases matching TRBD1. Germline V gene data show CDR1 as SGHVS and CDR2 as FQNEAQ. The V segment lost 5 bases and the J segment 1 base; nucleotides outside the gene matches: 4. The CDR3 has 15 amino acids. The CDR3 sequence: CASSRTGMSNQPQHF. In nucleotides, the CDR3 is TGTGCCAGCAGCCGGACAGGGATGAGCAATCAGCCCCAGCATTTT.

CDR3 DNA: TGTGCCAGCAGCGTAGAACCCCCACCGGGGACCGGGGAGCTGTTTTTT. Encoded protein: CASSVEPPPGTGELFF. This chain links TRBV9 with TRBJ2-2; the D gene is possibly TRBD2 (5 bases). The germline CDR1 and CDR2 sequences are SGDLS and YYNGEE. The CDR3 extends over 16 amino acids. V was cut by 0 bases and J by 5 bases, with 14 bases left in between.

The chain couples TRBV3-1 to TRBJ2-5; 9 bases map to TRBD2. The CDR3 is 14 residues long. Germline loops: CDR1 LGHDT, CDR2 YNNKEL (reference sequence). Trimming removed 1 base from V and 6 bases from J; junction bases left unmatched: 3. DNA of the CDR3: TGTGCCAGCAGCCAAGCGAGCGGGGGGAAGACCCAGTACTTC. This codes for CASSQASGGKTQYF.

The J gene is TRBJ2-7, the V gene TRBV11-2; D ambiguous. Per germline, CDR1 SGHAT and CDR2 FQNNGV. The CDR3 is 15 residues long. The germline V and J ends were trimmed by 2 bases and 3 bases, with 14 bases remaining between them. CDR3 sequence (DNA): TGTGCCAGCAGCTTAAGCCGCTCGACATACTACGAGCAGTACTTC. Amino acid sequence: CASSLSRSTYYEQYF.

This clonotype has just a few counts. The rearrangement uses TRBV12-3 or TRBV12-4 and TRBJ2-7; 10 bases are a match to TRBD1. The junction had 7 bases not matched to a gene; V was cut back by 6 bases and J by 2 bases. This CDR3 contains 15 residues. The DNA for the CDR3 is TGTGCCAGCAGACCAGGGACAGGGGTTCCCTACGAGCAGTACTTC. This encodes CASRPGTGVPYEQYF.

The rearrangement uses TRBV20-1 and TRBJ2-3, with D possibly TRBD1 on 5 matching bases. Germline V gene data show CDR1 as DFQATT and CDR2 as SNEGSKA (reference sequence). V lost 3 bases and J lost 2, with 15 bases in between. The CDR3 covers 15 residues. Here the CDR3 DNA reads TGCAGTGCTAGTGGACACGAGAATCACACAGATACGCAGTATTTT. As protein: CSASGHENHTDTQYF.

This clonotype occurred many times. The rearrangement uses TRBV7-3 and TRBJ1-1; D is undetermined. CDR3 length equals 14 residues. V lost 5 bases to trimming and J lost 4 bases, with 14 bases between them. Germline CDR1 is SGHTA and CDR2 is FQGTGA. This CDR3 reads CASSQRVGGTEAFF. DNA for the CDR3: TGTGCCAGCAGCCAACGGGTGGGAGGCACTGAAGCTTTCTTT. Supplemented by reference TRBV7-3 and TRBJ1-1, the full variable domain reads GAGVSQTPSNKVTEKGKYVELRCDPISGHTALYWYRQSLGQGPEFLIYFQGTGAADDSGLPNDRFFAVRPEGSVSTLKIQRTERGDSAVYLCASSQRVGGTEAFFGQGTRLTVV.

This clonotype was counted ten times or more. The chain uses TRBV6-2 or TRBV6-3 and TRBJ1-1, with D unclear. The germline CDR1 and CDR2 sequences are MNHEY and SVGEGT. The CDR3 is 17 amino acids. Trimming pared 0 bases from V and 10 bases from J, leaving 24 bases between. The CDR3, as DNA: TGTGCCAGCAGTTACTCGATTTCGCTCGGGTGGAGTGTAGGAGCTTTCTTT. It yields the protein CASSYSISLGWSVGAFF.

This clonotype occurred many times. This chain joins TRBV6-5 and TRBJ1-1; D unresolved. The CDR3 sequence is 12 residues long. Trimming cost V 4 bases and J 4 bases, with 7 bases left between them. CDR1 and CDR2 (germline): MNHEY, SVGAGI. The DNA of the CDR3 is TGTGCCAGCAGTTTCTGGGGCACTGAAGCTTTCTTT. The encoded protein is CASSFWGTEAFF.

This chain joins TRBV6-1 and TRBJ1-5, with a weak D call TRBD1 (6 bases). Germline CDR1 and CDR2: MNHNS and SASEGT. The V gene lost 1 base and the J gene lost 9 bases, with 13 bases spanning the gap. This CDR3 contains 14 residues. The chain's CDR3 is CASSEVYGGLPQHF. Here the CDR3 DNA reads TGTGCCAGCAGTGAAGTTTACGGGGGCCTGCCCCAGCATTTT.

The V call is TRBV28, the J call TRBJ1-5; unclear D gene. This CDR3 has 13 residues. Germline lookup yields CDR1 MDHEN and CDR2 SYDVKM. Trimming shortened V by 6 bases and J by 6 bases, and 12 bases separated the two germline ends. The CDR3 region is CASSNLFGQPQHF. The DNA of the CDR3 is TGTGCCAGCAGCAATTTATTCGGTCAGCCCCAGCATTTT.

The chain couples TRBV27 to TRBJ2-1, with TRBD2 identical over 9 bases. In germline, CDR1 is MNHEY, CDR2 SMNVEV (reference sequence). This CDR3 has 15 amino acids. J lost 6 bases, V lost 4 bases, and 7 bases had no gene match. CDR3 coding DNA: TGTGCCAGCAGTTCCCCGGGACTAGCAATCAATGAGCAGTTCTTC. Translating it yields CASSSPGLAINEQFF.

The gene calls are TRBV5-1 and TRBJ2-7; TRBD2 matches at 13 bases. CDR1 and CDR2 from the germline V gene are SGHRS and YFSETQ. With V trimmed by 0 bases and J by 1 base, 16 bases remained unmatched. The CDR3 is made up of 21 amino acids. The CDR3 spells CASSLGPLKLAGGPGSYEQYF. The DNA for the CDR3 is TGCGCCAGCAGCTTGGGCCCCCTGAAACTAGCGGGGGGGCCAGGGTCCTACGAGCAGTACTTC.

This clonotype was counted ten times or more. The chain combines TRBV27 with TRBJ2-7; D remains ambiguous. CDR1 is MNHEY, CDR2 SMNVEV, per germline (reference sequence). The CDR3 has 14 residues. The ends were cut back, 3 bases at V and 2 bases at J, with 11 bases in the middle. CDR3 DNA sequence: TGTGCCAGCAGTTTGTATCACCGCCCCTACGAGCAGTACTTC. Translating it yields CASSLYHRPYEQYF.

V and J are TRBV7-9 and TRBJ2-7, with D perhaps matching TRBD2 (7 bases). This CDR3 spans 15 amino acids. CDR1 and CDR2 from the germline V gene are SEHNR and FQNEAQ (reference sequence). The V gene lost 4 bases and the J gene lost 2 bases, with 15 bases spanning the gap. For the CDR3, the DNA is TGTGCCAGCAGCTCAAACGGGGGGCTAGCCTACGAGCAGTACTTC. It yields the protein CASSSNGGLAYEQYF.

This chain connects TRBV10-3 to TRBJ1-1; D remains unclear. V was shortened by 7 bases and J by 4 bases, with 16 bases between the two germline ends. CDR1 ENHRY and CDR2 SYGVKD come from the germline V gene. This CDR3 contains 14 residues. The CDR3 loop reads CAITSGLRATEAFF. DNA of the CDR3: TGTGCCATCACCTCCGGGCTCCGGGCCACTGAAGCTTTCTTT.

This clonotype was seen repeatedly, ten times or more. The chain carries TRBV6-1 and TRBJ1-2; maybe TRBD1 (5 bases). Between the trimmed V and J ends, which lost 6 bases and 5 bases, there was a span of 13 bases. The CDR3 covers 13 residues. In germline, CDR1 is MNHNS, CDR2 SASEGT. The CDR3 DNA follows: TGTGCCAGCAGACAGACAGAAAGATATGGCTACACCTTC. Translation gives CASRQTERYGYTF.

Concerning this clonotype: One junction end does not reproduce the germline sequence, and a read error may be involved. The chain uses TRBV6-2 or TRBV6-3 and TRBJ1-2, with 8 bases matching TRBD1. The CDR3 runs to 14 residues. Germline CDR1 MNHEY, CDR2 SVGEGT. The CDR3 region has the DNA TGTGCCAGCAGTACTCGACAGGGGAGGGATGGCTTCACCTTC. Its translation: CASSTRQGRDGFTF.

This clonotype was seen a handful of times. The CDR3 nucleotides read TGTGCCACCAGCAGAGCTGGCAGGCCAGGGGAGACCCAGTACTTC. Residues: CATSRAGRPGETQYF. The chain joins TRBV15 to TRBJ2-5; maybe TRBD1 (5 bases). V was clipped by 1 base and J by 5 bases, with 14 bases between them. Germline V gives CDR1 LNHNV, CDR2 YYDKDF (reference sequence). The length of the CDR3 is 15 residues.